This TCR beta chain was recorded in a study of shared clonotypes between healthy human individuals. The CDR3 contains 15 residues. The germline CDR1 and CDR2 sequences are MDHEN and SYDVKM. Trimming took off 5 bases at V and 4 bases at J, with 12 bases between the two ends. Study-wide results and caveats: Among non-shared clonotypes, generation probabilities were lower than among those shared by all four donors. Clonotypes that were shared across four donors made up around 4.6% of naive CD4 clonotypes.

The study drew its donors from healthy HIV-negative adults without recent acute infections or vaccinations. This table comes from immunoSEQ multiplex PCR, and its TCRdb copy is limited to in-frame clones, with some not included. This table holds about 1 million clones, more than 60% found once. For this clone: The antigen is undetermined.

The chain couples TRBV28 to TRBJ2-6; possible D gene TRBD1, 6 bases. This clonotype originated in a man between 18 and 29 years old in good health. Sequenced: memory CD4+ T cells sorted from blood. Subset reported: CD45RA-negative fraction. This CDR3 is CASSPQGGGANVLTF. The CDR3 nucleotides read TGTGCCAGCAGTCCACAGGGCGGAGGGGCCAACGTCCTGACTTTC.